This entry concerns a single TCR beta chain. Its antigen is currently not known. Relative to germline, V is missing 3 bases and J is missing 1 base, with 4 bases of the junction outside any gene match. Sequences MNHEY (CDR1) and SMNVEV (CDR2) are obtained from the germline V gene (reference sequence). From the cysteine up to the phenylalanine, the CDR3 has a length of 15 residues. The sequence is cut down to CDR3 DNA, 45 bases in frame from base 1. The source of the sample is a study of control samples from healthy donors and cancer patients (TCRdb year 2020). Library preparation was by the immunoSEQ multiplex PCR assay. TCRdb obtained this table from immuneACCESS and retained in-frame rearrangements with V and J assigned. These tables miss some clones; where compared with another copy, unresolved V genes account for less than half of the shortfall, and the remainder is unexplained. The table held for this sample gives about 200,000 clones. The top ten hold 2.2% of the sample.

The chain links TRBV27 with TRBJ1-1; the central 8 bases match TRBD1. Sequencing used blood. The clonotype originates from a woman aged 30 to 39 in good health. CDR3 reads: CASSFSDRGNTEAFF. The bases are TGTGCCAGCAGTTTTTCCGACAGGGGGAACACTGAAGCTTTCTTT.